This paragraph covers one T cell receptor (beta chain) sequence. The data are from a study of cytomegalovirus exposure and HLA in healthy donors. Study overall: An earlier analysis found 100 million or so unique TCR beta sequences from approximately 190 million T cells.

This CDR3 is built from 15 residues. CDR1 and CDR2 (germline): MDHEN, SYDVKM. V gave up 5 bases and J gave up 2 bases, with 16 bases separating them. PCR amplification relied on 60 Vbeta primers (plus 13 Jbeta primers). Method: immunoSEQ multiplex PCR; TCRdb's copy keeps in-frame clones and lacks some. Among over 150,000 clones, roughly 79% were seen once, and the ten largest hold 1.6%. The chain employs TRBV28 and TRBJ2-7; the D is unclear. This clonotype originated in a woman aged 18-30 years in good health and CMV-seronegative. The specimen was PBMCs. CDR3 in amino acids: CASSRPASGPYEQYF. CDR3 DNA sequence: TGTGCCAGCAGTCGCCCTGCTTCGGGTCCCTACGAGCAGTACTTC.